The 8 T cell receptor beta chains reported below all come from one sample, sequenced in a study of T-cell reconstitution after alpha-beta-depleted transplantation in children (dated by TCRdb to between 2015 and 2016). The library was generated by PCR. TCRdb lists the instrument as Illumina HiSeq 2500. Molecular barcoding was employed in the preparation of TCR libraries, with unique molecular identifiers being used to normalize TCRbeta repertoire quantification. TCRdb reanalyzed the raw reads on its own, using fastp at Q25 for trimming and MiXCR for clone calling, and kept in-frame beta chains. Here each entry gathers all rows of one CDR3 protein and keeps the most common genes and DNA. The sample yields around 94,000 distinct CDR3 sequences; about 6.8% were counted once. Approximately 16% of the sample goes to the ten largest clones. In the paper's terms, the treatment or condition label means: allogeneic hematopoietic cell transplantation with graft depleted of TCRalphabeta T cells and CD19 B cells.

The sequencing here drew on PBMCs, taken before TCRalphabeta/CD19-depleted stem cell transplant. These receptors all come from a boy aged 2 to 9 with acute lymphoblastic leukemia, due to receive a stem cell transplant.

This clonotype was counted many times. CDR3 nucleotides: TGTGCCAGCAGCTTAAAGGGTTTTGTAGCGGGCCTGGACACTGAAGCTTTCTTT. Amino acid sequence: CASSLKGFVAGLDTEAFF. The chain recombines TRBV7-9 with TRBJ1-1; D not certain. Trimming left V 2 bases short and J 3 bases short, with 22 bases between. The germline CDR1 and CDR2 sequences are SEHNR and FQNEAQ (reference sequence). CDR3 length: 18 residues.

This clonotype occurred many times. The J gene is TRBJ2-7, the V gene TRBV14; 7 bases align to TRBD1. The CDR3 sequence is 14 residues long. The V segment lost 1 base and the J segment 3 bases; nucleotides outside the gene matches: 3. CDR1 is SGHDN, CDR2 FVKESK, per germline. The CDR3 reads CASSQGDRRYEQYF. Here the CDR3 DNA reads TGTGCCAGCAGCCAAGGGGACAGACGCTACGAGCAGTACTTC.

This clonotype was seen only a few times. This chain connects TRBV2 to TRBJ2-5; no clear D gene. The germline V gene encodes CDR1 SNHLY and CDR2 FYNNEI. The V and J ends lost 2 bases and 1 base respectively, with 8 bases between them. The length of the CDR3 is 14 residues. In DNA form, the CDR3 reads TGTGCCAGCAGTGAATATGAAGCCCAAGAGACCCAGTACTTC. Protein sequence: CASSEYEAQETQYF.

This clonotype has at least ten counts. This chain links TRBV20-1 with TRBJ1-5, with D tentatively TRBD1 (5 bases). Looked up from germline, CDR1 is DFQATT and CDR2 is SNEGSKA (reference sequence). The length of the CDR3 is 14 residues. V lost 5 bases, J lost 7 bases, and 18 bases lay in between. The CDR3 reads CSAVPSGGGQPQHF. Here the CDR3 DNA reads TGCAGTGCTGTGCCATCGGGGGGGGGACAGCCCCAGCATTTT.

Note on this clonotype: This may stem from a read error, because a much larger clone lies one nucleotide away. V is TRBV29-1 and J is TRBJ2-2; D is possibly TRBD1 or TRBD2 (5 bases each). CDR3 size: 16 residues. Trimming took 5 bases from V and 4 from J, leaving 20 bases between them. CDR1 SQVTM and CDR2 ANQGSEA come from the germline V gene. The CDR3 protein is CSVTHGRSGSTGELFF. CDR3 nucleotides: TGCAGCGTTACTCATGGCAGGTCAGGGAGCACCGGGGAGCTGTTTTTT.

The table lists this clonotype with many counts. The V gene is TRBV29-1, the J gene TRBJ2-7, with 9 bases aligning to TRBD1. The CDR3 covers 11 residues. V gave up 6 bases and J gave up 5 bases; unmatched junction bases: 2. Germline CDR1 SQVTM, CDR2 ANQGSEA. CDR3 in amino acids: CSVDRGNEQYF. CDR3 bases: TGCAGCGTGGACAGGGGCAACGAGCAGTACTTC.

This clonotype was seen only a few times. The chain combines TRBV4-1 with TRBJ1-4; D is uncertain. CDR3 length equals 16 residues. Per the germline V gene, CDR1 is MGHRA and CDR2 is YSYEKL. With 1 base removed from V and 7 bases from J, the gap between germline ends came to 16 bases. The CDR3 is CASSQAGFTFGEKLFF. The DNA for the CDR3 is TGCGCCAGCAGCCAAGCCGGGTTTACCTTTGGTGAAAAACTGTTTTTT.

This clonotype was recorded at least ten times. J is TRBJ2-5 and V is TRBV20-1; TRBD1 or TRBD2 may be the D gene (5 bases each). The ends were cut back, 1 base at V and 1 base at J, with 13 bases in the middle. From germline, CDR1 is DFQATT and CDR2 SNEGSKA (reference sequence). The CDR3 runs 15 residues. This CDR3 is CSARAILRGQETQYF. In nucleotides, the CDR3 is TGCAGTGCTAGAGCCATCTTGAGGGGCCAAGAGACCCAGTACTTC.